This T cell receptor (beta chain) was identified during a study of T cells in localized non-small cell lung cancer. Only in-frame clones appear in the TCRdb table, and some are missing; sequencing was by immunoSEQ multiplex PCR. Of approximately 25,000 clones in the sample, 90% were seen once. The length of the CDR3 is 13 residues. The ends were cut back, 3 bases at V and 4 bases at J, with 6 bases in the middle. Germline CDR1 and CDR2: SEHNR and FQNEAQ (reference sequence). The study's findings and limits: Peak T cell clonality was found in uninvolved adjacent lung, exceeding tumor.

Comments on this clone: Its cognate antigen is unknown.

The sample in question was peripheral blood, obtained before any cancer treatment. The clonotype comes from a woman aged 35 to 75 with stage I lung adenocarcinoma. This chain joins TRBV7-9 and TRBJ2-2; D gene unclear. CDR3 coding DNA: TGTGCCAGCAGCTTGGGTTTCACCGGGGAGCTGTTTTTT. Translated: CASSLGFTGELFF.